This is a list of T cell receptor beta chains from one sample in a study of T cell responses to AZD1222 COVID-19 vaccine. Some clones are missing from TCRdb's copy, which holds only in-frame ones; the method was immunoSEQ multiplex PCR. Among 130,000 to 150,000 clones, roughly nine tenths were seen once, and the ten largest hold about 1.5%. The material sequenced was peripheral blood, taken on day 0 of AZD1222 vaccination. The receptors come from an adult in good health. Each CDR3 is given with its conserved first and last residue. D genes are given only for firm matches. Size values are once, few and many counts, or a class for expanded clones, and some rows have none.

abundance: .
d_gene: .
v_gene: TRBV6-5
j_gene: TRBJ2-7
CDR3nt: TGTGCCAGCAGCTCCGCAGGGTCTGTCTACGAGCAGTACTTC
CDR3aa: CASSSAGSVYEQYF

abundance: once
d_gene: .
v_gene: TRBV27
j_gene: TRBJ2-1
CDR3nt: TGTGCCAGCAGTGCTCCTCGCACCGCTGGGAACAATGAGCAGTTCTTC
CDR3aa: CASSAPRTAGNNEQFF

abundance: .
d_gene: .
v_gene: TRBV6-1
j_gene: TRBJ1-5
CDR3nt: TGTGCCAGCAGTGCCCTAGATATGAGTCCCAATCAGCCCCAGCATTTT
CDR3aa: CASSALDMSPNQPQHF

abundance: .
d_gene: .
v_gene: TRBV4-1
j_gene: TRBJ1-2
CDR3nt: TGCGCCAGCAGCCCAATCAATGGGCTCAAATATGGCTACACCTTC
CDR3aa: CASSPINGLKYGYTF

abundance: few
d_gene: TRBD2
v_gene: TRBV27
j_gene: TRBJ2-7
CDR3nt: TGTGCCAGCAGGCGGACTAGCTCCTACGAGCAGTACTTC
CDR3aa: CASRRTSSYEQYF

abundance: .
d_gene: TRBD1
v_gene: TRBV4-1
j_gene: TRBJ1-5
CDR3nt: TGCGCCAGCAGCCATTCTCAGGGGGTTCAGCCCCAGCATTTT
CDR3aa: CASSHSQGVQPQHF

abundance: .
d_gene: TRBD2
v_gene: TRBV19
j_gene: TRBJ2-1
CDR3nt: TGTGCCAGTACCCGGGGTATCGCGGGAGTTGGGGGAAATGAGCAGTTCTTC
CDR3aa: CASTRGIAGVGGNEQFF

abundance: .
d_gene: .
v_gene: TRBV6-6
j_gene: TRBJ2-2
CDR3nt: TGTGCCAGCACCAGGACGCCCGGTGCCGGGGAGCTGTTTTTT
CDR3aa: CASTRTPGAGELFF

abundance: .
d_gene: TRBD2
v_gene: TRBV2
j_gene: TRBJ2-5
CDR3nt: TGTGCCAGCAGTTCGGGGGGGCTGGGGGAGACCCAGTACTTC
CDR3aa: CASSSGGLGETQYF

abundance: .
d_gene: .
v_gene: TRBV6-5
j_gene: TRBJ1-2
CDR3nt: TGTGCCAGCAGTTACTCGAATAGACAGCGCGATGGCTACACCTTC
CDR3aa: CASSYSNRQRDGYTF

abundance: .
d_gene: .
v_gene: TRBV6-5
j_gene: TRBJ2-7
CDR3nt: TGTGCCAGCACCGGGATATCTCCCTCCTACGAGCAGTACTTC
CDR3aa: CASTGISPSYEQYF

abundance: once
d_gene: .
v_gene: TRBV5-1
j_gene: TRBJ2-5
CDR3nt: TGCGCCAGCAGCGGACAGAACCAAGAGACCCAGTACTTC
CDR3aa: CASSGQNQETQYF

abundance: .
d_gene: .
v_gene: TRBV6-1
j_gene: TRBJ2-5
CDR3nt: TGTGCCAGCAGTGAATATGGCCCTTTGGAGACCCAGTACTTC
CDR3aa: CASSEYGPLETQYF

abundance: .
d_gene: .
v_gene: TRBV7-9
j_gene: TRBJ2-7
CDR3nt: TGTGCCAGCAGCGCCCCCAGGAGACTGGGCTACGAGCAGTACTTC
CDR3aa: CASSAPRRLGYEQYF

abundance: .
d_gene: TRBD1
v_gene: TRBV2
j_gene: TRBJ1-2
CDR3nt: TGTGCCAGCAGTATGACAGGGATCTATGGCTACACCTTC
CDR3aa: CASSMTGIYGYTF

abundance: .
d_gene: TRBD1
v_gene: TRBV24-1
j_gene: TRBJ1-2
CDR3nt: TGTGCCACCAGTTCCGGGACAGGGTCAAGCGGCTACACCTTC
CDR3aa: CATSSGTGSSGYTF

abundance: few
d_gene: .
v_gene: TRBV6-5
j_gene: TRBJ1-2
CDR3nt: TGTGCCAGCAACATAGGCAGGACTAACTATGGCTACACCTTC
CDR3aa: CASNIGRTNYGYTF

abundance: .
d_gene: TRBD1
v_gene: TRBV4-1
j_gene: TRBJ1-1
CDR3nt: TGCGCCAGCAGCCAAATGGGACAGGGGAACACTGAAGCTTTCTTT
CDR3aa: CASSQMGQGNTEAFF

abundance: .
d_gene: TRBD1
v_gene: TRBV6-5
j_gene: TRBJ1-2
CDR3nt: TGTGCCAGCAGTTACGGGACAGGGGGCGGCTACACCTTC
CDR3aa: CASSYGTGGGYTF

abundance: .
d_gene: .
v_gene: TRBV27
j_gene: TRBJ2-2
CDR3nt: TGTGCCAGCAGTTCCCCAACCCGTCGTTCCACCGGGGAGCTGTTTTTT
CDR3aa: CASSSPTRRSTGELFF

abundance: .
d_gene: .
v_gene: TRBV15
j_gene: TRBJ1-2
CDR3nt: TGTGCCACCAGCAGAACCTCAGGGAAATCCAACTATGGCTACACCTTC
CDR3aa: CATSRTSGKSNYGYTF

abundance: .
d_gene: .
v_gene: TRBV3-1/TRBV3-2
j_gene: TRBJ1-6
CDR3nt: TGTGCCAGCAGCCAAGATTTGGCGACGGGGCCTAATTCACCCCTCCACTTT
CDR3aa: CASSQDLATGPNSPLHF